This T cell receptor beta chain was recorded in a study of brain metastases from non-small cell lung cancer. Findings of the study overall: T-cell clones appeared expanded in 60% to 75% of brain metastases relative to matched primary tumors. Paired brain metastases and primary tumors largely shared TCR repertoires.

Here immunoSEQ multiplex PCR was the method, and the copy in TCRdb shows in-frame clones only, minus some. Among approximately 6,100 clones, roughly 80% were seen once, and the ten largest hold approximately 7%. With regard to this clone: Its antigen is unknown.

Germline loops: CDR1 LNHDA, CDR2 SQIVND (reference sequence). The CDR3 consists of 15 residues. V lost 6 bases to trimming and J lost 5 bases, with 16 bases between them. This sequence was found in a donor over 35 with non-small cell lung cancer. The specimen sequenced was primary lung tumor tissue. The V gene is TRBV19, the J gene TRBJ2-2; D is uncertain. This CDR3 is CASSSKERFTGELFF. As DNA, the CDR3 is TGTGCCAGTAGCAGTAAGGAACGCTTTACCGGGGAGCTGTTTTTT.